The 15 T cell receptor beta chains given below trace back to one sample, sequenced in a study of technical replicates of blood from several donors. Method: immunoSEQ multiplex PCR; TCRdb's copy keeps in-frame clones and lacks some. Found here are over 50,000 clones, approximately 86% of them singletons; the top ten hold approximately 5.4%. The sequenced sample consisted of PBMCs. These TCRs come from a human donor in good health. Some clones in this sample may be carry-over from other donors' samples.

Notes on this clone: The junction departs from the called germline gene at one end, perhaps through a read error. This chain links TRBV5-4 with TRBJ2-1, with 8 bases aligning to TRBD1. The CDR3 length is 14 residues. Germline V gives CDR1 SGHNT, CDR2 YYREEE (reference sequence). The CDR3: CASTLTGVYNEQFF. CDR3 coding DNA: TGTGCCAGCACCTTGACAGGGGTATACAATGAGCAGTTCTTC. The full variable domain, in which reference TRBV5-4 and TRBJ2-1 provide the parts outside the CDR3, is ETGVTQSPTHLIKTRGQQVTLRCSSQSGHNTVSWYQQALGQGPQFIFQYYREEENGRGNFPPRFSGLQFPNYSSELNVNALELDDSALYLCASTLTGVYNEQFFGPGTRLTVL.

The V gene is TRBV19, the J gene TRBJ1-1; D gene uncertain. Germline V gives CDR1 LNHDA, CDR2 SQIVND (reference sequence). There are 14 residues in the CDR3. The V end lost 6 bases, the J end lost 5 bases, and 16 bases lay between the germline ends. CDR3 sequence reads: CASSSPRGWTEAFF. The CDR3 DNA reads TGTGCCAGTAGCTCACCGCGGGGTTGGACTGAAGCTTTCTTT.

The chain is built from TRBV29-1 and TRBJ2-4, with TRBD2 matching over 7 bases. This CDR3 region has 13 residues. V gave up 3 bases and J gave up 1 base; unmatched junction bases: 0. The germline V gene encodes CDR1 SQVTM and CDR2 ANQGSEA. The CDR3 DNA reads TGCAGCGTTGAGCGGGAGGCCAAAAACATTCAGTACTTC. Translated, it gives CSVEREAKNIQYF.

In nucleotides, the CDR3 is TGTGCCAGCAGCCCAATGACCAGGGGCGAGCAGTACTTC. Its translation is CASSPMTRGEQYF. The chain links TRBV7-9 to TRBJ2-7, with D possibly being TRBD1 (6 bases). Germline V gene sequence: CDR1 SEHNR, CDR2 FQNEAQ (reference sequence). CDR3 length: 13 residues. V lost 5 bases to trimming and J lost 6 bases, with 14 bases between them.

This clone was seen a few times. The chain links TRBV19 to TRBJ1-1, with D tentatively TRBD1 (6 bases). This CDR3 has 14 residues. The V end lost 11 bases, the J end lost 4 bases, and 20 bases lay between the germline ends. The germline V gene encodes CDR1 LNHDA and CDR2 SQIVND (reference sequence). The CDR3 spells CAVQVRGEGTEAFF. The CDR3 coding sequence is TGTGCCGTACAGGTGAGGGGGGAGGGCACTGAAGCTTTCTTT.

This chain uses TRBV6-5 with TRBJ2-7; 7 nucleotides agree with TRBD2. The V gene's germline CDR1 is MNHEY and CDR2 SVGAGI. This CDR3 spans 15 amino acids. Losses at the gene ends were 5 bases for V and 2 bases for J; bases not matched to a gene: 9. The CDR3 coding sequence is TGTGCCAGCAGTCCTTCAGGCGGGAGCACCTACGAGCAGTACTTC. Its protein is CASSPSGGSTYEQYF.

This chain uses TRBV5-4 with TRBJ2-7; TRBD1 might be the D (6 bases). V was cut by 1 base and J by 5 bases, with 7 bases left in between. The germline V gene has CDR1 SGHNT and CDR2 YYREEE (reference sequence). This CDR3 is 12 amino acids long. DNA for the CDR3: TGTGCCAGCAGCTTGCCAGGGGACGAGCAGTACTTC. It codes for CASSLPGDEQYF.

The chain couples TRBV19 to TRBJ1-6; no definite D call. Trimming removed 1 base from V and 7 bases from J, with 11 bases in between. Germline lookup yields CDR1 LNHDA and CDR2 SQIVND (reference sequence). The CDR3 totals 15 residues. Written as DNA, the CDR3 is TGTGCCAGTAGTATAGTCGCGGGGATCAATTCACCCCTCCACTTT. This sequence encodes CASSIVAGINSPLHF.

The chain links TRBV7-3 to TRBJ2-1; 7 positions match TRBD1. The CDR3 length is 14 residues. The junction had 7 bases not matched to a gene; V was cut back by 5 bases and J by 6 bases. Per germline, CDR1 SGHTA and CDR2 FQGTGA. CDR3 in amino acids: CASSRGPSSNEQFF. In DNA form, the CDR3 reads TGTGCCAGCAGCAGGGGGCCGTCCAGCAATGAGCAGTTCTTC.

The genes are TRBV11-2 and TRBJ2-5; D might be TRBD1 (6 bases). The V end was cut by 4 bases, the J end by 5 bases, with 14 bases between. The CDR3 covers 14 residues. Germline assignment: CDR1 SGHAT and CDR2 FQNNGV. CDR3 in amino acids: CASSSTTGRETQYF. The CDR3 DNA is TGTGCCAGCAGCTCCACGACAGGACGGGAGACCCAGTACTTC.

This clone was detected once. The chain joins TRBV7-2 to TRBJ2-1; D gene unclear. The CDR3 has 13 residues. From germline, CDR1 is SGHTA and CDR2 FQGNSA. Trimming left V 2 bases short and J 8 bases short, with 10 bases between. CDR3 bases: TGTGCCAGCAGCTTATTCAGCGTCGATGAGCAGTTCTTC. It codes for CASSLFSVDEQFF.

The chain couples TRBV7-7 to TRBJ2-3; perhaps TRBD1 as D (5 bases). The CDR3 extends over 16 amino acids. Trimming took off 1 base at V and 6 bases at J, with 17 bases between the two ends. Germline V gives CDR1 SSHAT, CDR2 FNYEAQ (reference sequence). CDR3 amino acids: CASSLGAVQGLDTQYF. CDR3 sequence (DNA): TGTGCCAGCAGCTTAGGGGCTGTTCAGGGTTTGGATACGCAGTATTTT.

The J gene is TRBJ1-6, the V gene TRBV5-1, with 7 bases matching TRBD1. This CDR3 is 15 amino acids long. V was pared by 4 bases and J by 7 bases, with 8 bases of the junction left unmatched. Germline V gene lookup returns CDR1 SGHRS and CDR2 YFSETQ. This CDR3 is CASSLLGTENSPLHF. In DNA, the CDR3 is TGCGCCAGCAGCCTACTCGGGACAGAAAATTCACCCCTCCACTTT.

The chain joins TRBV9 to TRBJ2-3; 9 bases agree with TRBD2. Germline CDR1 is SGDLS and CDR2 is YYNGEE. V lost 2 bases, J lost 3 bases, and 1 base stayed unmatched. This CDR3 is built from 14 residues. For the CDR3, the DNA is TGTGCCAGCAGCGTTAGCGGGGGAACAGATACGCAGTATTTT. This translates into CASSVSGGTDTQYF.

The J gene is TRBJ2-7, the V gene TRBV19; weak D call: TRBD1 (5 bases). Deletions cut 5 bases from V and 0 bases from J, with 8 bases between. The CDR3 contains 13 residues. The germline gives CDR1 LNHDA, CDR2 SQIVND (reference sequence). Written as DNA, the CDR3 is TGTGCCAGTAGTCAGGGATTCTCCTACGAGCAGTACTTC. It yields the protein CASSQGFSYEQYF.